The rows below give T cell receptor beta chains drawn from one sample of a study of memory CD4+ T cells and cytomegalovirus serostatus. Sequencing was performed with immunoSEQ multiplex PCR; in TCRdb, only in-frame clones are kept and a portion is missing. Of around 30,000 clones in the sample, under 80% are singletons; the top ten hold 0.5% to 0.65%. The sample was memory CD4+ T cells from blood. Every receptor here comes from an adult in good health and CMV-seronegative. Some clones in this sample may be carry-over from other donors' samples. CDR3s leave out the opening cysteine and the closing phenylalanine or tryptophan.

v_call,j_call,cdr3_aa
TRBV9,TRBJ1-5,ASSVGTGGDNQPQH
TRBV7-9,TRBJ1-1,ASSPTRDTEAF
TRBV11-2,TRBJ1-2,ASSLDLTGRFYGYT
TRBV5-6,TRBJ1-2,ASSLGTGGIPGYT
TRBV20-1,TRBJ1-2,SARDFGDT
TRBV11-2,TRBJ1-1,ASIGGRLNTEAF
TRBV7-2,TRBJ2-7,ASSVSGGRGYEQY
TRBV4-3,TRBJ2-1,ASSQEYYNEQF
TRBV7-2,TRBJ1-5,ASSLRTGPGQPQH
TRBV7-9,TRBJ1-2,ASSLDGGGGYT
TRBV18,TRBJ1-5,ASSPSSGQVQPQH
TRBV2,TRBJ2-5,ASSEGQQETQY
TRBV19,TRBJ1-2,ASAGTNYGYT
TRBV6-6,TRBJ1-2,ASSSTGYYGYT
TRBV5-4,TRBJ2-1,ASRGGGLEYNEQF
TRBV6-1,TRBJ1-6,ASSEQGRDSPLH
TRBV6-6,TRBJ1-1,ASRAVNMNTEAF
TRBV28,TRBJ1-2,ASSPSGFSYGYT
TRBV4-1,TRBJ2-1,ASSQTSGGDNEQF
TRBV11-3,TRBJ2-7,ASSSLSGGHEQY
TRBV6-5,TRBJ2-5,ASSYSGTGNVETQY
TRBV6-5,TRBJ2-5,ASRRTTQETQY
TRBV4-3,TRBJ2-7,ASSQGKQGTWVGQY
TRBV5-5,TRBJ1-5,ASSWGTGNQPQH
TRBV11-3,TRBJ2-5,ASSSGTSGEETQY
TRBV7-9,TRBJ1-5,ASAAEDQPQH
TRBV19,TRBJ2-3,ASSIVGTGGSTDTQY
TRBV9,TRBJ2-7,ASSVTPDGSAYEQY
TRBV7-6,TRBJ1-4,ASSLSQTNEKLF
TRBV4-3,TRBJ2-3,ASSRGGAPTVDTQY
TRBV4-3,TRBJ1-4,ASSQVIGEKLF
TRBV5-1,TRBJ1-1,ASSRDINTEAF
TRBV6-6,TRBJ1-5,ASSSGVNQPQH
TRBV10-1,TRBJ2-2,ASSEAPNTGELF
TRBV5-1,TRBJ1-2,ASSSDGSFNYGYT
TRBV5-1,TRBJ2-1,ASSLRAGTINSYNEQF